The 15 T cell receptor beta chains reported below all come from one sample, sequenced in a study of naive and memory T cell subsets. Whole-blood samples were 2 to 3 ml of peripheral blood from healthy adult volunteers. Alpha and beta constant region primers primed reverse transcription for blood and skin samples. Via MiXCR, TCRdb re-called the 5' RACE reads, giving one row per CDR3 protein. The data show tens of thousands of distinct CDR3 sequences, with around 25% seen just once and approximately 1.8% held by the top ten. Receptors originate from a female donor in good health.

By share of the sample, this clonotype is medium-sized. The V gene is TRBV6-1, the J gene TRBJ1-1; unclear D gene. Trimming took 5 bases from V and 2 from J, leaving 12 bases between them. The length of the CDR3 is 14 residues. CDR1 and CDR2 (germline): MNHNS, SASEGT. The CDR3 region is CASSLGRANTEAFF. CDR3 nucleotides: TGTGCCAGCAGTCTGGGAAGGGCCAACACTGAAGCTTTCTTT.

In this sample, this clonotype is medium-sized. The CDR3 is CASFRTSGAYNEQFF. CDR3 coding DNA: TGCGCCAGCTTCCGGACTAGCGGGGCTTACAATGAGCAGTTCTTC. The chain combines TRBV5-1 with TRBJ2-1, with TRBD2 identical over 12 bases. J gave up 4 bases and V 7 bases, and 6 bases lay outside the gene matches. The germline V gene encodes CDR1 SGHRS and CDR2 YFSETQ. This CDR3 spans 15 amino acids.

This clonotype was detected once. This chain links TRBV6-2 or TRBV6-3 with TRBJ2-7; tentatively, D is TRBD1 or TRBD2 (5 bases each). The V end lost 5 bases, the J end lost 7 bases, and 18 bases lay between the germline ends. Germline V lookup: CDR1 MNHEY, CDR2 SVGEGT. CDR3 length equals 14 residues. CDR3: CASSRSGRPWEQYF. The CDR3, as DNA: TGTGCCAGCAGTAGATCGGGACGGCCTTGGGAGCAGTACTTC.

This clonotype is termed medium-sized (0.01 to 0.1%). The chain combines TRBV19 with TRBJ2-7; 8 bases match TRBD2. This CDR3 comprises 14 residues. The V gene's germline CDR1 is LNHDA and CDR2 SQIVND (reference sequence). V lost 2 bases to trimming and J lost 1 base; unmatched junction nucleotides: 1. In DNA form, the CDR3 reads TGTGCCAGTAGTATAACTAGCGGATCCTACGAGCAGTACTTC. It specifies CASSITSGSYEQYF.

This chain joins TRBV3-1 and TRBJ2-2; unclear D gene. Trimming removed 8 bases at V and 3 bases at J, with 7 bases between. Germline CDR1 reads LGHDT; CDR2 reads YNNKEL (reference sequence). This CDR3 contains 12 residues. The chain's CDR3 is CASERDTGELFF. The CDR3 DNA reads TGTGCCAGCGAAAGGGACACCGGGGAGCTGTTTTTT.

This clonotype was observed many times. This chain uses TRBV29-1 with TRBJ2-5; TRBD2 is a possible D gene (6 bases). CDR1 SQVTM and CDR2 ANQGSEA come from the germline V gene. Trimming stripped 6 bases from V and 1 base from J, with 9 bases between. This CDR3 spans 12 amino acids. The CDR3 region has the DNA TGCAGCGTCGTGACTAGCCAAGAGACCCAGTACTTC. It encodes CSVVTSQETQYF.

This clonotype is labeled as medium-sized. This chain uses TRBV20-1 with TRBJ2-7; D is possibly TRBD2 (5 bases). The CDR3 covers 16 residues. Germline assignment: CDR1 DFQATT and CDR2 SNEGSKA (reference sequence). V was shortened by 4 bases and J by 1 base, with 20 bases between the two germline ends. The CDR3 protein is CSAIRVREGFSYEQYF. CDR3 DNA sequence: TGCAGTGCTATACGGGTTCGCGAGGGTTTTTCCTACGAGCAGTACTTC.

This sequence joins TRBV20-1 and TRBJ1-1, with a possible D match to TRBD1 (6 bases). CDR3 size: 14 residues. Germline CDR1 is DFQATT and CDR2 is SNEGSKA (reference sequence). The germline V and J ends were trimmed by 4 bases and 5 bases, with 17 bases remaining between them. The CDR3 here is CSANIVVTGTEAFF. CDR3 coding DNA: TGCAGTGCTAATATCGTAGTCACAGGGACTGAAGCTTTCTTT.

The V gene is TRBV6-5, the J gene TRBJ2-5; a possible D gene is TRBD2 (6 bases). The germline gives CDR1 MNHEY, CDR2 SVGAGI. V gave up 6 bases and J gave up 3 bases, with 8 bases separating them. The CDR3 is 12 amino acids. The CDR3 region has the DNA TGTGCCAGCAGGGGGGGAGAAGAGACCCAGTACTTC. Protein sequence: CASRGGEETQYF.

This clonotype was observed a few times. The V gene is TRBV6-2 or TRBV6-3, the J gene TRBJ2-1; TRBD1 or TRBD2 may be the D gene (6 bases each). CDR3 size: 17 residues. V was cut by 5 bases and J by 0 bases, with 17 bases left in between. CDR1 is MNHEY and CDR2 is SVGEGT in the germline V gene. The CDR3 DNA sequence: TGTGCCAGCAGTCAACCCGGGGGCTTTAGCTCCTACAATGAGCAGTTCTTC. Translation gives CASSQPGGFSSYNEQFF.

This clonotype was observed at least ten times. The V call is TRBV20-1, the J call TRBJ2-1; TRBD2 agrees at 8 bases. CDR3 length: 16 amino acids. The germline CDR1 and CDR2 sequences are DFQATT and SNEGSKA (reference sequence). The trim removed 0 bases at V and 5 bases at J, leaving 9 bases unmatched. The chain's CDR3 is CSARDSTGRAHNEQFF. The CDR3 region has the DNA TGCAGTGCTAGAGATTCCACCGGGAGGGCCCACAATGAGCAGTTCTTC.

The rearrangement uses TRBV12-3 or TRBV12-4 and TRBJ2-6; D gene unclear. V dropped 0 bases and J dropped 8 bases, with 8 bases sitting between them. CDR3 size: 14 residues. The DNA of the CDR3 is TGTGCCAGCAGTTTAGCGGCCGGTACCAACGTCCTGACTTTC. Its protein is CASSLAAGTNVLTF.

This clonotype has ten or more counts. This sequence joins TRBV20-1 and TRBJ1-5; D might be TRBD1 (5 bases). This CDR3 is 16 amino acids long. Germline V gene lookup returns CDR1 DFQATT and CDR2 SNEGSKA (reference sequence). V lost 5 bases and J lost 6, with 23 bases in between. The CDR3 here is CSASGTDDSGSQPQHF. CDR3 nucleotides: TGCAGTGCTTCAGGGACGGACGATTCGGGAAGTCAGCCCCAGCATTTT.

This clonotype was recorded many times. The gene calls are TRBV18 and TRBJ1-1; tentative D call: TRBD1 (5 bases). Between the trimmed V and J ends, which lost 3 bases and 4 bases, there was a span of 18 bases. From germline, CDR1 is KGHSH and CDR2 LQKENI. The CDR3 has 16 residues. The CDR3 region has the DNA TGTGCCAGCTCACCGGGGGACTCCCTGTTCGGCACTGAAGCTTTCTTT. Translating it yields CASSPGDSLFGTEAFF.

The chain has TRBV29-1 and TRBJ2-1, with D possibly being TRBD2 (6 bases). Germline CDR1 is SQVTM and CDR2 is ANQGSEA. The CDR3 has 14 residues. The V gene lost 8 bases and the J gene lost 8 bases, with 22 bases spanning the gap. CDR3 coding DNA: TGCAGCACGTCGCGGGATAAGATAGGCTATGAGCAGTTCTTC. Amino acids: CSTSRDKIGYEQFF.